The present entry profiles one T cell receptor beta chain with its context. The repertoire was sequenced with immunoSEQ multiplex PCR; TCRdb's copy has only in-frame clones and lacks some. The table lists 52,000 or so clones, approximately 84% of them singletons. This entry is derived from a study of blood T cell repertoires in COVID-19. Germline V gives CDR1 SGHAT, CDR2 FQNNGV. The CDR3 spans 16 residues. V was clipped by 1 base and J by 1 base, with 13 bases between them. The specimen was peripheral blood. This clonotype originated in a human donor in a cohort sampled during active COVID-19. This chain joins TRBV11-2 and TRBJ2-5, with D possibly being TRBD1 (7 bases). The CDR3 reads CASSLGRGQIQETQYF. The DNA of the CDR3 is TGTGCCAGCAGCTTAGGGAGGGGGCAGATCCAAGAGACCCAGTACTTC.